These 21 T cell receptor beta chains were all obtained from the same sample, sequenced in a study of post-analysis software for immune sequencing data. Study outcomes and limitations: Patients used about 5 TRBV segments, including TRBV5-6, TRBV5-1 and TRBV20-1, more often than controls.

These TCRs are of unknown antigen specificity. Prepared libraries of TCR beta cDNA carried unique molecular identifiers. TCRdb re-analysed the PCR reads in MiXCR, keeping a single row per CDR3 protein. The sample contains roughly 870,000 distinct CDR3 sequences, about 57% of which appear only once. Sequencing was done on a sample of blood. The receptors come from a girl aged 10-17 years with multiple sclerosis.

V is TRBV5-1 and J is TRBJ2-5; D perhaps matches TRBD1 (6 bases). Trimming left V 3 bases short and J 2 bases short, with 14 bases between. The CDR3 is made up of 15 amino acids. Germline CDR1 is SGHRS and CDR2 is YFSETQ. The chain's CDR3 is CASSSGQRVQETQYF. The CDR3 nucleotides read TGCGCCAGCAGCTCCGGACAGAGGGTGCAAGAGACCCAGTACTTC.

The rearrangement uses TRBV5-5 and TRBJ2-3, with 10 positions matching TRBD1. From germline, CDR1 is SGHKS and CDR2 YYEKEE (reference sequence). Trimming removed 4 bases from V and 2 bases from J; junction bases left unmatched: 4. There are 15 residues in the CDR3. In nucleotides, the CDR3 is TGTGCCAGCAGCGGGGGACAGGGGTACACAGATACGCAGTATTTT. It codes for CASSGGQGYTDTQYF.

This chain joins TRBV7-2 and TRBJ2-1, with a tentative D call TRBD1 (6 bases). Trimming removed 3 bases at V and 6 bases at J, with 9 bases between. The CDR3 has 13 amino acids. Germline CDR1 reads SGHTA; CDR2 reads FQGNSA. CDR3 amino acids: CASSFRGSNEQFF. CDR3 nucleotides: TGTGCCAGCAGCTTTAGGGGGTCCAATGAGCAGTTCTTC.

This chain joins TRBV20-1 and TRBJ1-2; D gene ambiguous. The CDR3 runs 15 residues. Germline values: CDR1 DFQATT, CDR2 SNEGSKA (reference sequence). Trimming pared 0 bases from V and 4 bases from J, leaving 15 bases between. The CDR3 bases are TGCAGTGCTAGAGATTTGGAGCGAGTGCCCTATGGCTACACCTTC. It is translated as CSARDLERVPYGYTF.

This clonotype was seen once. Relative to the germline gene, one junction end is altered; a read error may explain this. The CDR3 is CASSLTLGPSEQFF. The CDR3, as DNA: TGTGCCAGCAGCCTAACGTTAGGGCCGAGTGAGCAGTTCTTC. This chain connects TRBV7-3 to TRBJ2-1; D is unclear. Germline V gives CDR1 SGHTA, CDR2 FQGTGA. This CDR3 is built from 14 residues.

The rearrangement links TRBV5-1 to TRBJ2-3; TRBD2 agrees at 7 bases. The CDR3 consists of 13 residues. CDR1 is SGHRS and CDR2 is YFSETQ in the germline V gene. V shed 4 bases, J shed 11 bases, and the junction held 10 bases outside the gene matches. CDR3 region: CASSLSGLEEQYF. In DNA, the CDR3 is TGCGCCAGCAGCCTTTCCGGACTAGAGGAGCAGTATTTT.

This clonotype came up a few times. The rearrangement joins TRBV7-2 to TRBJ2-3; D is unclear. Germline CDR1 reads SGHTA; CDR2 reads FQGNSA. V was cut by 3 bases and J by 3 bases, with 4 bases left in between. The CDR3 covers 12 residues. The CDR3 coding sequence is TGTGCCAGCAGCTTGCAAACAGATACGCAGTATTTT. Its translation is CASSLQTDTQYF.

V gene TRBV18 combines with J gene TRBJ2-1; D unresolved. Trimming took 2 bases from V and 8 from J, leaving 19 bases between them. Germline V gives CDR1 KGHSH, CDR2 LQKENI. The CDR3 is 16 residues long. The CDR3 nucleotides read TGTGCCAGCTCACCAGCCTCAATGCGCCTGGTCGATGAGCAGTTCTTC. Encoded protein: CASSPASMRLVDEQFF.

The J gene is TRBJ2-1, the V gene TRBV12-3 or TRBV12-4; D possibly corresponds to TRBD2 (6 bases). The CDR3 has 16 amino acids. V lost 4 bases and J lost 0, with 13 bases in between. CDR3 sequence (DNA): TGTGCCAGCAGTTCGGGAGCGGCGTTCTCCTACAATGAGCAGTTCTTC. Residues: CASSSGAAFSYNEQFF.

This clonotype was seen a handful of times. CDR3 region: CATSRDRESNQPQHF. CDR3 in DNA: TGTGCCACCAGCAGAGACAGGGAAAGCAATCAGCCCCAGCATTTT. The chain uses TRBV15 and TRBJ1-5, with D perhaps TRBD1 (5 bases). Germline V CDR1 and CDR2: LNHNV, YYDKDF (reference sequence). This CDR3 has 15 residues. V lost 0 bases and J 1 base, leaving 7 bases between the germline ends.

This chain joins TRBV3-1 and TRBJ2-1, with a possible D match to TRBD2 (5 bases). This CDR3 region has 13 residues. Trimming shortened V by 4 bases and J by 5 bases, and 9 bases separated the two germline ends. Germline lookup yields CDR1 LGHDT and CDR2 YNNKEL (reference sequence). CDR3 nucleotides: TGTGCCAGCAGCCGACGAGCGGACAATGAGCAGTTCTTC. As protein: CASSRRADNEQFF.

This clonotype has at least ten counts. The V call is TRBV29-1, the J call TRBJ2-1; the D is unclear. The CDR3 is 13 residues long. In germline, CDR1 is SQVTM, CDR2 ANQGSEA. V shed 4 bases and J shed 4 bases, with 11 bases lying between them. This CDR3 is CSVGGRNYNEQFF. The CDR3 DNA reads as TGCAGCGTTGGTGGCAGAAATTACAATGAGCAGTTCTTC.

This rearrangement joins TRBV6-5 to TRBJ2-1; D tentatively fits TRBD1 or TRBD2 (5 bases each). V dropped 7 bases and J dropped 2 bases, with 15 bases sitting between them. This CDR3 is 15 amino acids long. Germline V gene sequence: CDR1 MNHEY, CDR2 SVGAGI. The DNA for the CDR3 is TGTGCCAGCAAGAGGGACCTCGGTCCCTACAATGAGCAGTTCTTC. Protein sequence: CASKRDLGPYNEQFF.

This clonotype was counted many times. An end of the junction does not agree with germline; a read error may underlie this. CDR3 protein: CASSLGVNEQFF. CDR3 in DNA: TGTGCCAGCAGCTTGGGGGTCAATGAGCAGTTCTTC. The rearrangement links TRBV5-1 to TRBJ2-1, with D possibly called TRBD1 or TRBD2 (5 bases each). The CDR3 runs 12 residues. CDR1 and CDR2 (germline): SGHRS, YFSETQ. The full variable domain, in which reference TRBV5-1 and TRBJ2-1 provide the parts outside the CDR3, is KAGVTQTPRYLIKTRGQQVTLSCSPISGHRSVSWYQQTPGQGLQFLFEYFSETQRNKGNFPGRFSGRQFSNSRSEMNVSTLELGDSALYLCASSLGVNEQFFGPGTRLTVL.

This chain links TRBV20-1 with TRBJ1-2; D gene unclear. V shed 1 base and J shed 4 bases, with 7 bases lying between them. Germline V gives CDR1 DFQATT, CDR2 SNEGSKA (reference sequence). The CDR3 is made up of 12 amino acids. Here the CDR3 DNA reads TGCAGTGCTAGAGCAGCGACCTATGGCTACACCTTC. Its protein is CSARAATYGYTF.

The rearrangement uses TRBV29-1 and TRBJ2-1, with D possibly being TRBD2 (5 bases). Germline values: CDR1 SQVTM, CDR2 ANQGSEA. This CDR3 contains 16 residues. Trimming left V 4 bases short and J 8 bases short, with 24 bases between. The CDR3 is CSVGTGRGLTNDEQFF. The CDR3 nucleotides read TGCAGCGTTGGGACTGGACGTGGCCTCACTAACGATGAGCAGTTCTTC.

This clonotype was observed a few times. The rearrangement uses TRBV6-6 and TRBJ2-7; D unresolved. The CDR3 spans 13 residues. Trimming removed 5 bases at V and 7 bases at J, with 15 bases between. Germline lookup yields CDR1 MNHNY and CDR2 SVGAGI (reference sequence). CDR3 DNA sequence: TGTGCCAGCAGTCCTTCCTCCTACAATGAGCAGTACTTC. The encoded protein is CASSPSSYNEQYF.

V and J are TRBV20-1 and TRBJ2-7; D is possibly TRBD2 (5 bases). The closer fit of TRBJ2-5 to the DNA end suggests the J call may be wrong. Germline CDR1 DFQATT, CDR2 SNEGSKA (reference sequence). The CDR3 extends over 15 amino acids. CDR3 in DNA: TGCAGTGCTAGAGTGGGTAGCGTGGTAGGGGAGACCCAGTACTTC. It translates to CSARVGSVVGETQYF.

The chain has TRBV10-3 and TRBJ2-1; D is unclear. CDR1 and CDR2 from the germline V gene are ENHRY and SYGVKD. The CDR3 is 13 residues long. The V gene lost 2 bases and the J gene lost 5 bases, with 7 bases spanning the gap. The CDR3 spells CAISEIRDNEQFF. CDR3 DNA: TGTGCCATCAGTGAGATACGGGACAATGAGCAGTTCTTC.

The rearrangement joins TRBV29-1 to TRBJ1-1; the D gene is possibly TRBD1 (5 bases). CDR1 and CDR2 (germline): SQVTM, ANQGSEA. The CDR3 is 14 residues long. V dropped 4 bases and J dropped 5 bases, with 17 bases sitting between them. CDR3 amino acids: CSVVKQAKGTEAFF. DNA for the CDR3: TGCAGCGTTGTAAAGCAGGCTAAGGGGACTGAAGCTTTCTTT.

The table lists this clonotype with a few counts. The chain has TRBV27 and TRBJ1-2; 7 bases map to TRBD1. The germline gives CDR1 MNHEY, CDR2 SMNVEV (reference sequence). Germline trimming cut 5 bases from V and 4 bases from J; bases unmatched to any gene: 7. The CDR3 extends over 14 amino acids. In nucleotides, the CDR3 is TGTGCCAGCAGTCTACAGGGGACTCCCTATGGCTACACCTTC. It yields the protein CASSLQGTPYGYTF.